Below are 17 T cell receptor beta chains sequenced from a single sample in a study of CD8 T cells in ankylosing spondylitis. In TCRdb, the 5' RACE reads were re-called with MiXCR into one record per CDR3 protein. Of 25,000 to 35,000 distinct CDR3 sequences detected, 5.5% to 8% appear once; the ten largest clones hold over 9.5%. The sequencing sample was made of blood, either unsorted or a sorted T cell fraction (not recorded which). The receptors stem from a male donor with ankylosing spondylitis or in good health (not recorded which).

This clonotype was seen at least ten times. J is TRBJ2-5 and V is TRBV29-1; 7 nucleotides match TRBD2. Germline CDR1 and CDR2: SQVTM and ANQGSEA. With V trimmed by 6 bases and J by 4 bases, 2 bases remained unmatched. The CDR3 length is 11 residues. This CDR3 is CSVTSAETQYF. The CDR3 DNA is TGCAGCGTCACTAGCGCAGAGACCCAGTACTTC.

Comment on this clonotype: One base away lies a much larger clone, so this may be a sequencing read error. CDR3 region: CVSRASRQGTGELFF. For the CDR3, the DNA is TGTGTCAGCAGAGCATCCAGACAGGGGACCGGGGAGCTGTTTTTT. The V and J genes are TRBV2 and TRBJ2-2, with 8 bases lining up with TRBD1. The CDR3 spans 15 residues. Germline lookup yields CDR1 SNHLY and CDR2 FYNNEI.

This clonotype was counted many times. V usage is TRBV6-1 and J usage is TRBJ1-6, with 7 bases matching TRBD1. Germline V gene data show CDR1 as MNHNS and CDR2 as SASEGT. The CDR3 has 16 residues. V was clipped by 5 bases and J by 9 bases; unmatched bases: 13. The CDR3 loop is CASSTTTGLFASPLHF. The CDR3 DNA reads TGTGCCAGCAGTACGACGACAGGGTTGTTTGCTTCACCCCTCCACTTT.

In its sample, this clonotype was seen a few times. The chain has TRBV6-4 and TRBJ2-1; no clear D gene. Germline CDR1 reads MRHNA; CDR2 reads SNTAGT. Trimming left V 2 bases short and J 5 bases short, with 16 bases between. The CDR3 has 16 amino acids. The DNA for the CDR3 is TGTGCCAGCAGTGACGGTACGAGGTTTAGTGACAATGAGCAGTTCTTC. It encodes CASSDGTRFSDNEQFF.

This clonotype came up many times. The J gene is TRBJ1-1, the V gene TRBV20-1, with TRBD1 matching over 7 bases. The CDR3 covers 13 residues. Trimming cost V 4 bases and J 1 base; bases outside gene matches: 3. Germline V gives CDR1 DFQATT, CDR2 SNEGSKA (reference sequence). CDR3 bases: TGCAGTGCTACTAGGACAGGGAACACTGAAGCTTTCTTT. The encoded protein is CSATRTGNTEAFF.

This clonotype was observed many times. This rearrangement joins TRBV5-5 to TRBJ2-7; 13 nucleotides match TRBD2. V gave up 2 bases and J gave up 5 bases; unmatched junction bases: 7. Germline assignment: CDR1 SGHKS and CDR2 YYEKEE (reference sequence). The CDR3 runs 16 residues. The CDR3 spells CASSLWTSGSSDEQYF. CDR3 DNA: TGTGCCAGCAGCTTATGGACTAGCGGGAGTTCCGACGAGCAGTACTTC.

This clonotype was counted many times. The CDR3 reads CASSQWGEMDTQYF. In DNA form, the CDR3 reads TGTGCCAGCAGCCAATGGGGAGAAATGGATACGCAGTATTTT. This sequence joins TRBV3-1 and TRBJ2-3, with D possibly matching TRBD2 (5 bases). Germline CDR1 is LGHDT and CDR2 is YNNKEL (reference sequence). The CDR3 sequence is 14 residues long. Trimming pared 2 bases from V and 6 bases from J, leaving 12 bases between.

The table lists this clonotype with many counts. The rearrangement uses TRBV20-1 and TRBJ2-1; D is undetermined. CDR1 and CDR2 (germline): DFQATT, SNEGSKA (reference sequence). The CDR3 length is 11 residues. V was pared by 1 base and J by 4 bases, with 2 bases between. The CDR3 nucleotides read TGCAGTGCTAGAGCTTACAATGAGCAGTTCTTC. Translation gives CSARAYNEQFF.

This clonotype was seen at least ten times. V is TRBV12-3 or TRBV12-4 and J is TRBJ2-7, with unresolved D. The CDR3 has 12 amino acids. The germline V and J ends were trimmed by 6 bases and 0 bases, with 6 bases remaining between them. The CDR3 loop is CASSPVSYEQYF. CDR3 in DNA: TGTGCCAGCAGCCCTGTCTCCTACGAGCAGTACTTC.

This clonotype occurred many times. This rearrangement joins TRBV5-1 to TRBJ2-3, with 9 bases that match TRBD2. Germline trimming cut 4 bases from V and 5 bases from J; bases unmatched to any gene: 5. CDR3 size: 14 residues. Germline V gives CDR1 SGHRS, CDR2 YFSETQ. CDR3 residues: CASSEPLAGDTQYF. DNA for the CDR3: TGCGCCAGCAGCGAGCCACTAGCGGGAGATACGCAGTATTTT.

This clonotype has at least ten counts. V is TRBV24-1 and J is TRBJ2-5, with 12 bases matching TRBD2. V trimming: 5 bases; J trimming: 5 bases; junction bases outside the gene matches: 11. The germline V gene encodes CDR1 KGHDR and CDR2 SFDVKD. The CDR3 runs 17 residues. CDR3 loop: CATSAQLAGGAMETQYF. The CDR3, as DNA: TGTGCCACCAGTGCGCAACTAGCGGGAGGAGCCATGGAGACCCAGTACTTC.

This clonotype was recorded at least ten times. The chain has TRBV6-1 and TRBJ2-1; 9 bases map to TRBD1. The CDR3 covers 14 residues. Germline CDR1 MNHNS, CDR2 SASEGT. V lost 5 bases and J lost 6; bases outside the gene matches: 5. As DNA, the CDR3 is TGTGCCAGCAGTCGGGACAGGGCAGGCAATGAGCAGTTCTTC. It specifies CASSRDRAGNEQFF.

The J gene is TRBJ2-7, the V gene TRBV6-5; 15 bases are a match to TRBD2. V trimming: 7 bases; J trimming: 6 bases; junction bases outside the gene matches: 7. Germline V lookup: CDR1 MNHEY, CDR2 SVGAGI. The CDR3 has 15 residues. The CDR3 nucleotides are TGTGCCAGCAACCAGCCGGGACTAGCGGGAGGCGAGCAGTACTTC. Translating it yields CASNQPGLAGGEQYF.

This clonotype has at least ten counts. This chain links TRBV15 with TRBJ2-5, with D unresolved. The CDR3 extends over 13 amino acids. Germline CDR1 LNHNV, CDR2 YYDKDF (reference sequence). V was shortened by 1 base and J by 5 bases, with 8 bases between the two germline ends. The CDR3: CATSRVRVETQYF. The DNA for the CDR3 is TGTGCCACCAGCAGAGTAAGGGTCGAGACCCAGTACTTC.

This clonotype was seen ten or more times. The chain combines TRBV6-5 with TRBJ2-7, with 11 bases fitting TRBD2. The length of the CDR3 is 13 residues. Trimming cost V 6 bases and J 6 bases; bases outside gene matches: 4. Germline V gene data show CDR1 as MNHEY and CDR2 as SVGAGI. Here the CDR3 reads CASRLAGGREQYF. As DNA, the CDR3 is TGTGCCAGCAGATTAGCGGGAGGGCGCGAGCAGTACTTC.

This clonotype was recorded at least ten times. The rearrangement uses TRBV20-1 and TRBJ1-2; no clear D gene. The CDR3 loop spans 15 amino acids. Germline CDR1 DFQATT, CDR2 SNEGSKA (reference sequence). Trimming removed 5 bases from V and 3 bases from J, with 19 bases in between. CDR3 region: CSARGVLRGDYGYTF. For the CDR3, the DNA is TGCAGTGCTCGCGGGGTTCTTCGTGGGGACTATGGCTACACCTTC.

This clonotype was seen repeatedly, ten times or more. This chain uses TRBV5-1 with TRBJ1-2, with D perhaps matching TRBD1 (5 bases). The V and J ends lost 0 bases and 8 bases respectively, with 8 bases between them. In germline, CDR1 is SGHRS, CDR2 YFSETQ. The CDR3 consists of 12 residues. CDR3 nucleotide sequence: TGCGCCAGCAGCTTGGACAGGAACGGCTACACCTTC. Protein: CASSLDRNGYTF.